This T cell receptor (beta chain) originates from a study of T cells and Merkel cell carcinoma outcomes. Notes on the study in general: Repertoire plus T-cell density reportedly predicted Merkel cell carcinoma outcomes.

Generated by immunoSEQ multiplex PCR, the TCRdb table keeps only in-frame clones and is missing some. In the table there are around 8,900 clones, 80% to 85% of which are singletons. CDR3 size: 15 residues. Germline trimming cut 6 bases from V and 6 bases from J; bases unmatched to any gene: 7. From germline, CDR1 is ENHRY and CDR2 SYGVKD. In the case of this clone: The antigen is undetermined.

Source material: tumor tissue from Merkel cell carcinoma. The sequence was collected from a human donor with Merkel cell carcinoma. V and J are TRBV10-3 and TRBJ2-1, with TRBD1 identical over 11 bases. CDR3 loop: CAISSGQGASNEQFF. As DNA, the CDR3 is TGTGCCATCAGCTCCGGACAGGGGGCATCCAATGAGCAGTTCTTC.